These T cell receptor beta chains were read from a single sample in a study of cytomegalovirus exposure and HLA in healthy donors. Sequencing used immunoSEQ multiplex PCR; TCRdb keeps in-frame clones, though not all of them. The sample consists of a few hundred thousand clones, roughly 70% of them appearing once. The source material was PBMCs. The receptors were gathered from a woman between 25 and 40 years old in good health and CMV-seronegative. Each CDR3 is given with its conserved first and last residue. Each record gives: D gene, clone size, J gene, V gene, CDR3 protein, CDR3 DNA. A D gene is named only where the DNA matches it firmly. Expanded clones get a size class; other rows say once, few or many, or leave the size out.

. . TRBJ1-6 TRBV19 CASSPQGGSPLHF TGTGCCAGTAGTCCACAGGGTGGTTCACCCCTCCACTTT
TRBD1 . TRBJ2-7 TRBV27 CASSLSGTGTYEQYF TGTGCCAGCAGTTTATCAGGGACAGGCACCTACGAGCAGTACTTC
. . TRBJ2-3 TRBV18 CASSPREVTSTDTQYF TGTGCCAGCTCACCACGGGAGGTAACTAGCACAGATACGCAGTATTTT
. . TRBJ1-3 TRBV19 CASIMDSRETGNTIYF TGTGCCAGTATTATGGACAGCCGAGAGACTGGAAACACCATATATTTT
TRBD1 few TRBJ1-6 TRBV11-2 CASSSYRDRGNSPLHF TGTGCCAGCAGCTCCTACCGGGACAGGGGTAATTCACCCCTCCACTTT
TRBD2 . TRBJ2-2 TRBV5-1 CASAKAGGAELFF TGCGCCAGCGCCAAAGCGGGAGGGGCGGAGCTGTTTTTT
. . TRBJ2-5 TRBV15 CATSRETGSVKTQYF TGTGCCACCAGCAGAGAAACCGGGAGCGTGAAGACCCAGTACTTC
. . TRBJ1-1 TRBV7-8 CASSHSSTEAFF TGTGCCAGCAGCCATTCGAGCACTGAAGCTTTCTTT
TRBD2 . TRBJ2-3 TRBV5-1 CDSSFRLAGEGSDTQYF TGCGACAGCAGCTTCAGGCTAGCGGGAGAAGGGTCAGATACGCAGTATTTT
. . TRBJ2-4 TRBV5-8 CASSWGGTPDF TGTGCCAGCAGCTGGGGGGGGACACCCGACTTC
TRBD1 . TRBJ2-3 TRBV5-6 CASSLGQGSGTQYF TGTGCCAGCAGCTTGGGACAGGGGTCGGGTACGCAGTATTTT
TRBD2 few TRBJ2-7 TRBV11-1 CASSLDAGVEQYF TGTGCCAGCAGCTTAGATGCGGGGGTCGAGCAGTACTTC
TRBD1 . TRBJ2-7 TRBV19 CASMGDRGVHEQYF TGTGCCAGTATGGGGGACAGGGGTGTCCACGAGCAGTACTTC
TRBD2 once TRBJ2-1 TRBV27 CASSLGVGGPGNEQFF TGTGCCAGCAGTTTGGGGGTGGGAGGGCCGGGCAATGAGCAGTTCTTC
. . TRBJ1-2 TRBV5-1 CASSLAIGSIGYTF TGCGCCAGCAGCTTGGCAATAGGGAGTATCGGCTACACCTTC
. . TRBJ2-2 TRBV15 CATSRDLESGELFF TGTGCCACCAGCAGAGATCTTGAGTCCGGGGAGCTGTTTTTT
TRBD2 . TRBJ2-1 TRBV10-3 CAISGLAGANEQFF TGTGCCATCAGTGGGCTAGCGGGAGCGAATGAGCAGTTCTTC
TRBD2 . TRBJ2-7 TRBV27 CASSLGTSYSYEQYF TGTGCCAGCAGTCTCGGGACTAGTTATTCCTACGAGCAGTACTTC
. . TRBJ2-7 TRBV5-6 CASSGDSSSYEQYF TGTGCCAGCAGCGGTGACAGTAGCTCCTACGAGCAGTACTTC
. . TRBJ2-2 TRBV7-8 CASSLPLSPHTGELFF TGTGCCAGCAGCTTACCCCTGTCCCCTCACACCGGGGAGCTGTTTTTT
. . TRBJ1-4 TRBV6-1 CASSLLSAADEKLFF TGTGCCAGCAGCCTCCTGTCGGCCGCGGATGAAAAACTGTTTTTT
. . TRBJ2-2 TRBV13 CASSLRAGESNAGELFF TGTGCCAGCAGCTTAAGGGCAGGGGAATCGAACGCCGGGGAGCTGTTTTTT
TRBD2 . TRBJ2-1 TRBV9 CASSVERGRERYEQFF TGTGCCAGCAGCGTAGAGAGAGGGCGGGAGAGATATGAGCAGTTCTTC
TRBD2 . TRBJ2-1 TRBV7-9 CASRRLANEQFF TGTGCCAGCAGGAGACTAGCCAATGAGCAGTTCTTC
TRBD1 . TRBJ1-2 TRBV30 CAWSARGTGRNYGYTF TGTGCCTGGAGCGCCCGAGGGACAGGGAGAAACTATGGCTACACCTTC
. . TRBJ1-5 TRBV2 CASSESRGGSQPQHF TGTGCCAGCAGTGAGTCCCGGGGAGGTAGTCAGCCCCAGCATTTT
. . TRBJ1-4 TRBV6-5 CASSYSGLTNEKLFF TGTGCCAGCAGTTACTCGGGACTAACGAATGAAAAACTGTTTTTT
. . TRBJ2-7 TRBV10-1 CASRGTAPSSYEQYF TGCGCCAGCAGGGGGACTGCGCCTTCCTCCTACGAGCAGTACTTC
TRBD1 once TRBJ2-7 TRBV10-3 CAISEYPDREGEQYF TGTGCCATCAGTGAGTACCCGGACAGGGAAGGCGAGCAGTACTTC
TRBD1 . TRBJ1-6 TRBV4-1 CASSQDDGTATSPLHF TGCGCCAGCAGCCAAGATGATGGGACAGCGACTTCACCCCTCCACTTT
TRBD2 few TRBJ2-5 TRBV10-3 CAISVTSEETQYF TGTGCCATCAGTGTTACTAGCGAAGAGACCCAGTACTTC
TRBD1 . TRBJ2-7 TRBV13 CASSHPSGQGVIEQYF TGTGCCAGCAGCCACCCCTCGGGACAGGGAGTTATCGAGCAGTACTTC
TRBD1 . TRBJ2-2 TRBV5-4 CASSPDREKTGELFF TGTGCCAGCAGCCCCGACAGGGAGAAGACCGGGGAGCTGTTTTTT
. . TRBJ2-5 TRBV5-6 CASSLTVGGQETQYF TGTGCCAGCAGCTTGACAGTGGGGGGCCAAGAGACCCAGTACTTC
. few TRBJ1-3 TRBV15 CATSRDRGVTGNTIYF TGTGCCACCAGCAGAGATCGGGGGGTAACTGGAAACACCATATATTTT
. . TRBJ1-1 TRBV30 CAWSFGGRDTEAFF TGTGCCTGGAGTTTCGGGGGGAGGGACACTGAAGCTTTCTTT
TRBD1 . TRBJ1-1 TRBV2 CASSRDRVNTEAFF TGTGCCAGCAGTCGGGACAGGGTGAACACTGAAGCTTTCTTT
. few TRBJ1-3 TRBV10-3 CATGQDSGNTIYF TGTGCCACCGGACAAGACTCTGGAAACACCATATATTTT
TRBD1 . TRBJ1-5 TRBV6-1 CASRQQGASNQPQHF TGTGCCAGCAGACAGCAGGGGGCTAGTAATCAGCCCCAGCATTTT
. few TRBJ1-5 TRBV6-6 CASSYPGLLDQPQHF TGTGCCAGCAGTTACCCGGGACTCCTCGATCAGCCCCAGCATTTT
. . TRBJ1-2 TRBV6-1 CASSEIQGNYGYTF TGTGCCAGCAGTGAAATCCAGGGTAACTATGGCTACACCTTC
TRBD1 . TRBJ2-3 TRBV7-2 CASSLFGTGPDTQYF TGTGCCAGCAGCTTATTCGGGACAGGCCCAGATACGCAGTATTTT
TRBD1 . TRBJ1-2 TRBV5-4 CASSPRGGGKYGYTF TGTGCCAGCAGCCCAAGAGGAGGGGGCAAGTATGGCTACACCTTC
. . TRBJ1-1 TRBV6-5 CASSSWASEGEAFF TGTGCCAGCAGTTCATGGGCCTCGGAGGGTGAAGCTTTCTTT
. . TRBJ1-2 TRBV7-9 CASSTNRIGYTF TGTGCCAGCAGCACGAACAGAATTGGCTACACCTTC